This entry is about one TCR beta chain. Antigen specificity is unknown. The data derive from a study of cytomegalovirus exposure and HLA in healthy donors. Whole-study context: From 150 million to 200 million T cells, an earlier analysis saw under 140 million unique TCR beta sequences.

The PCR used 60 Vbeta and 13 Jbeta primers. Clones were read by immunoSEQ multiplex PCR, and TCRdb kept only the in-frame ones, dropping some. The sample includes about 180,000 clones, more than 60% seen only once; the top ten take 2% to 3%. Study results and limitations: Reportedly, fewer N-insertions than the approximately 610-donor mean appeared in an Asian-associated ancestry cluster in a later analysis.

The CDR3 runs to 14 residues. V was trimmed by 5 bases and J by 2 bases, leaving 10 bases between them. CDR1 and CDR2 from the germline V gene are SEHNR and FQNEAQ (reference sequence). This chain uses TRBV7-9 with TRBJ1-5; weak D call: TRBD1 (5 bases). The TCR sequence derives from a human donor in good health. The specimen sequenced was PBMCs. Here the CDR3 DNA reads TGTGCCAGCAGCAAGGGACTCGGCAATCAGCCCCAGCATTTT. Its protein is CASSKGLGNQPQHF.